This T cell receptor beta chain originates from a study of T cell responses to AZD1222 COVID-19 vaccine (dated by TCRdb to the early 2020s). With regard to the full study: A total of around 240 trial participants underwent TCR sequencing, of whom nearly 210 had received two doses of AZD1222 and about 25 had received two doses of the MenACWY control vaccine. Trial participants were enrolled by age into subgroups of 18-55, 56-69 and 70-plus years, and roughly 160, 29 and 62 TCR-sequenced participants, respectively, were included in these subgroups. Study-level results and caveats: After two AZD1222 doses, both the breadth and the depth of spike-specific TCRs were significantly higher than at day 0 and than in MenACWY recipients. In the small 56-69-year group, the increase in depth fell short of significance, most likely because of low power. Epitopes outside the regions mutated in the B.1.351 and B.1.1.7 variants were reportedly recognized by nearly half of the unique spike-specific TCRs. Conclusions about previously exposed vaccinees were limited because only a handful of AZD1222 recipients were SARS-CoV-2 seropositive at baseline. No day 14 peak-response samples were available, so repertoires were characterized only after the peak T cell response. The vaccine-associated CD4 TCRs covered the entire spike protein, and the dominant responses fell in regions 160-218 and 743-854. Participants were mostly white British and included more females than males, and it was suggested by the authors that clonal diversity may have been underestimated.

The time point label, as the study defines it: about 28 days (+/-7) after the second vaccine dose. AZD1222 recipients with second doses at about 4 weeks or about 12 weeks were pooled, because spike-specific TCR depth and breadth did not differ between schedules. The vaccinee samples were drawn from two UK trials, COV001 and COV002, one of which was a single-blind randomized controlled phase 2/3 trial testing AZD1222 (ChAdOx1 nCoV-19) in healthy adults. Trial participant PBMC samples were collected at day 0 and day 28 after the second dose for TCRbeta chain sequencing. The CDR3 regions of human TCRbeta chains were subjected to immunosequencing. Turning to the authors' computational methods: Repertoire TCRs were matched against a reference library of SARS-CoV-2-specific TCRs generated with the MIRA antigen-specificity platform. Breadth was defined as the fraction of unique TCRs that were SARS-CoV-2-associated, and depth was defined as the fraction of total T cells that were SARS-CoV-2-associated. Using the MIRA data, each spike-specific TCR was mapped to the spike region that the TCR reacts to and placed in a CD4 or CD8 class. Log10-transformed breadth and depth values were compared by one-way ANOVA with Sidak's multiple comparisons tests. TCRdb re-hosts the immuneACCESS table, in-frame sequences only. Its copies lack some clones; in the studies checked, an unresolved V gene accounts for under half of them, and the cause for the rest is not known. That table supplies the V and J calls and clone size; D and trimming were determined from the DNA. The sample yields 150,000 to 200,000 clones; roughly nine tenths were counted once. The ten largest account for approximately 1.3% of the sample.

Note on this clone: What this receptor recognizes is not known. Base-call qualities are not available, and no considerably larger clone is one nucleotide away.

CDR1 and CDR2 are drawn from the germline V gene (reference sequence): MNHEY, SMNVEV. V trim: 6 bases; J trim: 7 bases; unmatched bases: 11. Inclusive of the bounding cysteine and phenylalanine, the CDR3 is 15 residues long. Of the read, only the CDR3 DNA is kept; its 45 bases are in frame from base 1. Sequencing was performed on peripheral blood, taken 28 days after the second AZD1222 dose. The TCR comes from an adult who received the AZD1222 COVID-19 vaccine. The chain employs TRBV27 and TRBJ1-5; 8 central bases correspond to TRBD1. The DNA reads as follows: TGTGCCAGCAGCCGTGAGGACAGGGCGGGCCAGCCCCAGCATTTT. This is translated as CASSREDRAGQPQHF.